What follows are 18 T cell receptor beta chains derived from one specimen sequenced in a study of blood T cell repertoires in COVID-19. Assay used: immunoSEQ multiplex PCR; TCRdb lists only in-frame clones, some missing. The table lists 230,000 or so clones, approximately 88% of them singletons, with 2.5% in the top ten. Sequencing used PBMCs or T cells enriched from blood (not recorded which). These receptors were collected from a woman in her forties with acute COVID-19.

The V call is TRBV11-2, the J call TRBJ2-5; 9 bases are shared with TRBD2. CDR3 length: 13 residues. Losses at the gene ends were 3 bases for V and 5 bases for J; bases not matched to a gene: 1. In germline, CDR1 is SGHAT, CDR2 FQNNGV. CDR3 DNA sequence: TGTGCCAGCAGCTTCGCGGGGGGGGAGACCCAGTACTTC. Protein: CASSFAGGETQYF.

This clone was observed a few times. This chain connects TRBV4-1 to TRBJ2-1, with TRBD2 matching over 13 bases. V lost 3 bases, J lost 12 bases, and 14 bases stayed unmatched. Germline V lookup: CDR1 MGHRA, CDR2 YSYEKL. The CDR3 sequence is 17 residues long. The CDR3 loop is CASSQLGTGTSGNWQFF. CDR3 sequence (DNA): TGCGCCAGCAGCCAGTTGGGGACCGGGACTAGCGGGAATTGGCAGTTCTTC.

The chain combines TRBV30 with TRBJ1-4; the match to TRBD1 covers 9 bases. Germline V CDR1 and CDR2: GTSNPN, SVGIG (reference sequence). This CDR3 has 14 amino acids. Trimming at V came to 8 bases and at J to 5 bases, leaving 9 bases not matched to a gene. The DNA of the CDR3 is TGTGCCGGATGGACAGGGGAAGTGAATGAAAAACTGTTTTTT. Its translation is CAGWTGEVNEKLFF. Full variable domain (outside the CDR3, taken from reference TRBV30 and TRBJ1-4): SQTIHQWPATLVQPVGSPLSLECTVEGTSNPNLYWYRQAAGRGLQLLFYSVGIGQISSEVPQNLSASRPQDRQFILSSKKLLLSDSGFYLCAGWTGEVNEKLFFGSGTQLSVL.

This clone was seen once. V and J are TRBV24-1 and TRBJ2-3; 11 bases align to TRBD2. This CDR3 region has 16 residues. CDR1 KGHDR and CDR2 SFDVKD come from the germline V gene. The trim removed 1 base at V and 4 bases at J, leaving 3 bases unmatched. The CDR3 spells CATSDFPTSGADTQYF. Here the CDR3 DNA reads TGTGCCACCAGTGATTTCCCGACTAGCGGGGCAGATACGCAGTATTTT.

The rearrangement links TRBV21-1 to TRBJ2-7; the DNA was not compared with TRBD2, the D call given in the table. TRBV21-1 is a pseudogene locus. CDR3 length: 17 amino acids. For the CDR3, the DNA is TGTGCCAGCAGCACTGGGGGGCTAGCGGGGATTCCCTACGAGCAGTACTTC. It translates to CASSTGGLAGIPYEQYF.

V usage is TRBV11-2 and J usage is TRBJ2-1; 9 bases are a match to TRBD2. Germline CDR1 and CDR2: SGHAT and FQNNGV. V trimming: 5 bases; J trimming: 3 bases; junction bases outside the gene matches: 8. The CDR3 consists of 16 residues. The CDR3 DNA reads TGTGCCAGCAGCCAGCAGACTAGCGGACGCTACAATGAGCAGTTCTTC. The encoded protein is CASSQQTSGRYNEQFF.

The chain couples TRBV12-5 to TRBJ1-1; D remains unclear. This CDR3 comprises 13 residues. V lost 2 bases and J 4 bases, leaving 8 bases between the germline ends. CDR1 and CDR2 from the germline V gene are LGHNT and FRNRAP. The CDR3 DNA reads TGTGCTAGTGGTTTGAGCTTTAGCACTGAAGCTTTCTTT. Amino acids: CASGLSFSTEAFF. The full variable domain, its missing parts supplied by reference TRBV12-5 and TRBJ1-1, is DARVTQTPRHKVTEMGQEVTMRCQPILGHNTVFWYRQTMMQGLELLAYFRNRAPLDDSGMPKDRFSAEMPDATLATLKIQPSEPRDSAVYFCASGLSFSTEAFFGQGTRLTVV.

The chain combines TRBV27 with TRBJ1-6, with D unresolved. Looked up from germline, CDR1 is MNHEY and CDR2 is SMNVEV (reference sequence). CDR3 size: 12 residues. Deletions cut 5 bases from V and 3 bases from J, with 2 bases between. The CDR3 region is CASSLYNSPLHF. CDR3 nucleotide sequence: TGTGCCAGCAGTCTCTATAATTCACCCCTCCACTTT.

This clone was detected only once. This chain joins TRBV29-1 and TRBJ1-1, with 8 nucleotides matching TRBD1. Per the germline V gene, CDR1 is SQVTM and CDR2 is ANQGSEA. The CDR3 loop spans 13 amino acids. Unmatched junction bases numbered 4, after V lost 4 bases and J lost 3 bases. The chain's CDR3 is CSVGTGSHTEAFF. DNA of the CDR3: TGCAGCGTTGGGACAGGGTCTCACACTGAAGCTTTCTTT.

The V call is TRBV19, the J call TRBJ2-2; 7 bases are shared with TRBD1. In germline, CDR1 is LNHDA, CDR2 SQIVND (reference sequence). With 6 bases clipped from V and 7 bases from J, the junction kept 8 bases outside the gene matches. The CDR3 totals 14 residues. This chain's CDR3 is CASSKTGVVGELFF. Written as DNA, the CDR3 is TGTGCCAGTAGCAAAACAGGGGTAGTCGGGGAGCTGTTTTTT.

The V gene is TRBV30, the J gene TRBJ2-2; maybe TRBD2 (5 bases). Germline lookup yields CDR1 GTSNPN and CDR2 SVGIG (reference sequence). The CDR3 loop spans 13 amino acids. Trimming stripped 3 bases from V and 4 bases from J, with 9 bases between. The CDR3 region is CAWRAGGTGELFF. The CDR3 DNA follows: TGTGCCTGGAGGGCGGGCGGCACCGGGGAGCTGTTTTTT.

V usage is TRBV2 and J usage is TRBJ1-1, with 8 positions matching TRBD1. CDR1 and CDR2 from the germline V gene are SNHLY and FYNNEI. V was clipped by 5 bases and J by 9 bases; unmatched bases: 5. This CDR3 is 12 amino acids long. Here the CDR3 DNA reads TGTGCCAGCAGTCGTGGACAGGGAAAAGCTTTCTTT. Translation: CASSRGQGKAFF.

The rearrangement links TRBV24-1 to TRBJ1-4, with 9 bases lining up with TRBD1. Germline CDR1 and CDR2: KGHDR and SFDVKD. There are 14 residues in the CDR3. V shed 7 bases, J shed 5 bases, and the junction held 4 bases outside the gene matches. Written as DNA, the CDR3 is TGTGCCACCAGCGAGACAGGGGGAAATGAAAAACTGTTTTTT. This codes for CATSETGGNEKLFF.

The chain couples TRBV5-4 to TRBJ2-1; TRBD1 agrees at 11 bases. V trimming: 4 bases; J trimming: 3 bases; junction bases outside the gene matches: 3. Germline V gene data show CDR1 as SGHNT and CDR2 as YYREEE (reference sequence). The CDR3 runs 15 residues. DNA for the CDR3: TGTGCCAGCAGCGACGGGACAGGGGGCTACAATGAGCAGTTCTTC. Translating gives CASSDGTGGYNEQFF. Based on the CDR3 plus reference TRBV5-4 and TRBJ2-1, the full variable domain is ETGVTQSPTHLIKTRGQQVTLRCSSQSGHNTVSWYQQALGQGPQFIFQYYREEENGRGNFPPRFSGLQFPNYSSELNVNALELDDSALYLCASSDGTGGYNEQFFGPGTRLTVL.

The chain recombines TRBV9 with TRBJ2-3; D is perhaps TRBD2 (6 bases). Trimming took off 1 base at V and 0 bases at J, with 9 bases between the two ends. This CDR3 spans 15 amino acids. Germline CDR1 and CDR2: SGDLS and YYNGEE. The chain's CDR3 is CASSVWGVSTDTQYF. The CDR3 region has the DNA TGTGCCAGCAGCGTATGGGGGGTTAGCACAGATACGCAGTATTTT.

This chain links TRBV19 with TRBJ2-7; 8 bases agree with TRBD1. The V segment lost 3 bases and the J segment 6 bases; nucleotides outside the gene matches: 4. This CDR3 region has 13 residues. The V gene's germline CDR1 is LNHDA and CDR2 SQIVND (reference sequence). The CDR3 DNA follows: TGTGCCAGTAGTATTACAGGGGGGTCCGAGCAGTACGTC. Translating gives CASSITGGSEQYV.

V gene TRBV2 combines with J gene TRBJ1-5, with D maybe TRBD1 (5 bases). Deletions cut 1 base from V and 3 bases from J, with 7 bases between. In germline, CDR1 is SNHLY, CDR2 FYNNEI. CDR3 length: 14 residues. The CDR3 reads CASSEEGFNQPQHF. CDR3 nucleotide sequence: TGTGCCAGCAGTGAAGAGGGGTTCAATCAGCCCCAGCATTTT.

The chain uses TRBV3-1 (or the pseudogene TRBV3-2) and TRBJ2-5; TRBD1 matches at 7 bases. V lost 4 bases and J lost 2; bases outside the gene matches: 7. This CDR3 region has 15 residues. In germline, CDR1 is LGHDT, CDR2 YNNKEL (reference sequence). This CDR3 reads CASSPGPGQQETQYF. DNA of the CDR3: TGTGCCAGCAGCCCAGGCCCGGGACAGCAAGAGACCCAGTACTTC.